The clone carrying this T cell receptor (beta chain) was detected ten times or more. TCR beta VDJ combinations and CDR3 sequences were profiled from genomic DNA. TCRdb passed the reads through MiXCR, listing each CDR3 protein once. The data show more than 150,000 distinct CDR3 sequences, roughly 64% seen once. This sample stems from a study of CD8+CD57+ T cells in acquired aplastic anemia. CDR1 is MNHEY, CDR2 SMNVEV, per germline (reference sequence). The V and J ends lost 2 bases and 6 bases respectively, with 8 bases between them. This CDR3 comprises 13 residues. This sequence joins TRBV27 and TRBJ1-5; D is unresolved. This clonotype originated in a human donor with severe aplastic anemia or a healthy control (not recorded which). Sample: sorted CD4+, CD8+, or CD8+CD57+ T cells (not recorded which) from PBMCs. The CDR3 reads CASSLRGGQPQHF. CDR3 nucleotides: TGTGCCAGCAGTTTACGAGGAGGTCAGCCCCAGCATTTT.